This T cell receptor (beta chain) derives from a study of a mutant IDH1 vaccine in newly diagnosed glioma (dated by TCRdb to the early 2020s). Regarding the complete study: Patients received eight vaccinations in weeks 1, 3, 5, 7, 11, 15, 19 and 23, corresponding to visits V03 through V10. Vaccination began 4-6 weeks after radiotherapy alone, or alongside temozolomide cycles in the chemotherapy-containing groups. Of the 25 to 35 treated patients, 62.5% were male and roughly 38% were female, and a mean age of approximately 40 years was recorded. Before enrollment, most patients had been given radiochemotherapy with temozolomide as standard therapy, while the rest had received either radiotherapy alone or temozolomide alone. Six visits were used for peripheral blood collection: V03 (baseline), V05, V07, V10, V12 and V13. For exploratory analyses, longitudinal TCRB deep sequencing was carried out in about 26 treated patients wherever samples were available. The paper as a whole reports these results and caveats: The authors stated that sample limitations prevented analyses of patient blood samples from being reproduced. Immune responses induced by the vaccine were seen in approximately 92% of patients across multiple MHC alleles. Availability determined which PBMC samples were chosen for TCRB deep sequencing. No apparent relationship was observed between pseudoprogression and alterations in the top peripheral T cell clonotypes detected by TCRB sequencing.

Points on this clone: Its antigen remains undetermined. Per-base quality was not reported, and no clone a single base away is much larger than it.

The time point label, as the study defines it: week 23, last vaccination. Each vaccine dose, consisting of 300 ug of a 20-mer mutant IDH1 peptide in Montanide, was administered subcutaneously with topical imiquimod. The donors had newly diagnosed IDH1-mutant astrocytomas of WHO grade 3 or 4 that showed loss of nuclear ATRX. The samples were drawn from NOA16, a multicentre, single-arm, open-label phase I trial in Germany that tested a mutant IDH1 peptide vaccine in humans for the first time. Genomic DNA for TCRB sequencing was isolated from EDTA blood with the DNeasy Blood and Tissue Kit. Library construction relied on the immunoSEQ multiplex PCR assay. Following the manufacturer's protocol, the hsTCRB Kit was used to amplify rearranged TCR beta chain sequences. TCRB libraries were sequenced on an Illumina MiSeq. The paper's data handling went like this. The kit vendor's proprietary platform handled demultiplexing, trimming and gene mapping. The immuneACCESS repertoire file appears here via TCRdb, limited to in-frame rearrangements. These files lack a portion of the clones; in checked studies, under half of the deficit traces to unresolved V genes, and the cause of the others is not known. V and J calls and clone size are as listed in that table; D and trimming were resolved from the DNA. This sample lists approximately 82,000 clones; 70% to 90% were detected once. In total, the top ten clones hold around 2% of the sample.

Measured from the cysteine to the phenylalanine, the CDR3 is 15 residues long. Only CDR3 DNA remains: 45 bases, in frame from the first base. The germline V gene gives CDR1 as SNHLY and CDR2 as FYNNEI. V is clipped by 6 bases and J by 0 bases, and the sequence between their germline boundaries is 14 bases long. Sequencing was performed on PBMCs, taken from a glioma patient whose treatment included an IDH1 peptide vaccine. The chain employs TRBV2 and TRBJ1-2; a confident D gene designation cannot be given. The TCR originated in a man aged 25 to 45 with glioma. Some clones in this sample may be carry-over from other donors' samples. In nucleotide form, the sequence is TGTGCCAGCAGCTCCCTCGGAGGATCTAACTATGGCTACACCTTC. Translated, it gives CASSSLGGSNYGYTF.